This record covers a single T cell receptor beta chain. What it recognizes is unknown. Germline V gene data show CDR1 as WSHSY and CDR2 as SAAADI. The length of the CDR3 is 16 residues. J lost 1 base, V lost 8 bases, and 9 bases had no gene match. The repertoire was sequenced with immunoSEQ multiplex PCR; TCRdb's copy has only in-frame clones and lacks some. The profile shows approximately 40,000 clones, approximately 86% of them singletons. This specimen belongs to a study of OX40 agonist ivuxolimab in advanced cancers. Study results and limitations: Clonal expansion by week 6 occurred in CD4+ and CD8+ blood T cells (at 0.1 to 3.0 mg/kg).

Sequences were derived from CD4+ or CD8+ T cells sorted from blood, sampled in a trial of the OX40 agonist ivuxolimab. This chain links TRBV10-2 with TRBJ1-1; TRBD1 matches 11 bases. The sequence derives from an adult with an advanced solid tumor such as melanoma, head and neck, liver or kidney cancer. The CDR3 spells CASHPDRGQGNTEAFF. Here the CDR3 DNA reads TGCGCCAGCCATCCGGACAGGGGGCAAGGGAACACTGAAGCTTTCTTT.